This TCR beta chain was recovered during a study of OX40 agonist ivuxolimab in advanced cancers. Whole-study context: Ivuxolimab, which patients received intravenously every 2 weeks, was dosed at 0.01 to 10 mg/kg. The group had a mean age of about 60 years, ranged from about 20 to 85, and was 80% to 85% male.

As to this clone: Its antigen remains unidentified.

Findings of the study overall: It was not determined which antigens were specifically recognized by the peripheral T cells that had undergone clonal expansion. The average count of expanded clones was higher among CD8+ T cells than among CD4+.

Germline V gene lookup returns CDR1 SEHNR and CDR2 FQNEAQ (reference sequence). Deletions cut 1 base from V and 6 bases from J, with 9 bases between. The CDR3 covers 13 residues. The data were produced by immunoSEQ multiplex PCR, yet TCRdb's version contains in-frame clones alone and is incomplete. The data contain around 150,000 clones, approximately 90% of them seen just once; the ten biggest clones take up 0.9% to 1.2%. V is TRBV7-9 and J is TRBJ1-2, with D possibly matching TRBD1 (6 bases). The TCR comes from an adult with an advanced solid tumor such as melanoma, head and neck, liver or kidney cancer. The sample here was CD4+ or CD8+ T cells sorted from blood, taken in a trial of the OX40 agonist ivuxolimab. The DNA of the CDR3 is TGTGCCAGCAGCTTAGAGGGGGTCGATGGCTACACCTTC. This gives the protein CASSLEGVDGYTF.